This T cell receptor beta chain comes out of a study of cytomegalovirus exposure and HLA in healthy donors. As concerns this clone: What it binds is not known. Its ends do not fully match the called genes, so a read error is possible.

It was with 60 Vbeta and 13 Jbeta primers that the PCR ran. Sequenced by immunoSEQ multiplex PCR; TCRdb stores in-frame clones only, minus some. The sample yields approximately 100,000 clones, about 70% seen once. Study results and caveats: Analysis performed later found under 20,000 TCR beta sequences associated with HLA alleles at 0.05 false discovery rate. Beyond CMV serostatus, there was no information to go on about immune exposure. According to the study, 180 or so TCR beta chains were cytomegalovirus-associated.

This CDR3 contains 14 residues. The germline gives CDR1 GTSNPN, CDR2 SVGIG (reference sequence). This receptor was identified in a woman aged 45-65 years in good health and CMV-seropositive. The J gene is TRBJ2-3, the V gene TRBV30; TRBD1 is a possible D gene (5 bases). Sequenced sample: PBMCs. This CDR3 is CAWGVGHCTDTQYF. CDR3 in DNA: TGTGCCTGGGGTGTCGGACATTGCACAGATACGCAGTATTTT.